Following are 17 T cell receptor beta chains from one sample sequenced in a study of T cell responses to AZD1222 COVID-19 vaccine. The data were produced by immunoSEQ multiplex PCR, yet TCRdb's version contains in-frame clones alone and is incomplete. The sample comprises 180,000 or so clones, approximately 90% of which are singletons, and approximately 4.2% rests with the top ten. The sequencing here drew on peripheral blood, taken 28 days after the second dose of the MenACWY control vaccine. All receptors come from an adult who received the MenACWY meningococcal vaccine as a control.

This clone was seen just once. This chain connects TRBV24-1 to TRBJ1-2; no reliable D call. The CDR3 contains 13 residues. Per the germline V gene, CDR1 is KGHDR and CDR2 is SFDVKD. V dropped 4 bases and J dropped 4 bases, with 9 bases sitting between them. The CDR3 DNA is TGTGCCACCAGTGAAAAGACCTTCTATGGCTACACCTTC. This sequence encodes CATSEKTFYGYTF.

The chain links TRBV7-2 to TRBJ1-2; D remains unclear. The germline V and J ends were trimmed by 4 bases and 5 bases, with 20 bases remaining between them. Germline-derived CDR1 and CDR2 are SGHTA and FQGNSA. This CDR3 has 16 residues. The CDR3 spells CASSSQTDSLGYGYTF. The CDR3 DNA is TGTGCCAGCAGCTCTCAGACGGACTCGTTGGGGTATGGCTACACCTTC. Looking up the rest from reference TRBV7-2 and TRBJ1-2 gives the full variable domain: GAGVSQSPSNKVTEKGKDVELRCDPISGHTALYWYRQSLGQGLEFLIYFQGNSAPDKSGLPSDRFSAERTGGSVSTLTIQRTQQEDSAVYLCASSSQTDSLGYGYTFGSGTRLTVV.

The gene calls are TRBV5-1 and TRBJ1-2, with D tentatively TRBD1 (6 bases). Germline values: CDR1 SGHRS, CDR2 YFSETQ. The CDR3 is 15 amino acids. Trimming shortened V by 4 bases and J by 6 bases, and 19 bases separated the two germline ends. The CDR3 here is CASSTGQSEVDGYTF. Here the CDR3 DNA reads TGCGCCAGCAGCACAGGACAGTCGGAGGTCGATGGCTACACCTTC.

The chain recombines TRBV4-3 with TRBJ2-3; D possibly corresponds to TRBD1 (5 bases). Germline loops: CDR1 LGHNA, CDR2 YSLEER. V shed 2 bases and J shed 6 bases, with 15 bases lying between them. This CDR3 region has 15 residues. The CDR3 sequence: CASSQQGRGLDTQYF. The CDR3 region has the DNA TGCGCCAGCAGCCAACAGGGAAGGGGTCTGGATACGCAGTATTTT.

For this clone: One end of the junction varies from germline; a read error may be responsible. This chain connects TRBV5-6 to TRBJ2-4, with D possibly matching TRBD2 (6 bases). Germline assignment: CDR1 SGHDT and CDR2 YYEEEE. This CDR3 region has 11 residues. CDR3 loop: CASSSFSGEHF. CDR3 in DNA: TGTGCCAGCAGCTCATTCTCGGGAGAGCACTTC. The whole variable domain, remainder taken from reference TRBV5-6 and TRBJ2-4, is DAGVTQSPTHLIKTRGQQVTLRCSPKSGHDTVSWYQQALGQGPQFIFQYYEEEERQRGNFPDRFSGHQFPNYSSELNVNALLLGDSALYLCASSSFSGEHFGAGTRLSVL.

The V and J genes are TRBV18 and TRBJ2-7; D gene ambiguous. Per the germline V gene, CDR1 is KGHSH and CDR2 is LQKENI. Trimming left V 5 bases short and J 0 bases short, with 5 bases between. The CDR3 sequence is 12 residues long. The CDR3 region is CASSGSSYEQYF. CDR3 sequence (DNA): TGTGCCAGCTCAGGCAGCTCCTACGAGCAGTACTTC.

V and J are TRBV7-9 and TRBJ1-1, with D maybe TRBD1 (5 bases). V lost 8 bases and J 5 bases, leaving 15 bases between the germline ends. The CDR3 loop spans 13 amino acids. Germline CDR1 is SEHNR and CDR2 is FQNEAQ (reference sequence). CDR3 coding DNA: TGTGCCAGCGGTGGGGCCGGATGGACTGAAGCTTTCTTT. The encoded protein is CASGGAGWTEAFF.

This rearrangement joins TRBV28 to TRBJ1-2, with TRBD1 matching over 7 bases. This CDR3 spans 11 amino acids. The V gene's germline CDR1 is MDHEN and CDR2 SYDVKM. Trimming cost V 5 bases and J 8 bases; bases outside gene matches: 2. Here the CDR3 reads CASSTQGGYTF. The CDR3 region has the DNA TGTGCCAGCAGTACACAGGGGGGCTACACCTTC.

This clone showed up just once. The CDR3 loop reads CASSFRVPNTEAFF. In nucleotides, the CDR3 is TGTGCCAGCAGTTTCAGGGTGCCTAACACTGAAGCTTTCTTT. The rearrangement links TRBV6-5 to TRBJ1-1; D is possibly TRBD1 (5 bases). The CDR3 consists of 14 residues. Germline V CDR1 and CDR2: MNHEY, SVGAGI. V was shortened by 4 bases and J by 2 bases, with 11 bases between the two germline ends.

This clone was found a few times. The chain couples TRBV20-1 to TRBJ2-3; D may be TRBD1 or TRBD2 (5 bases each). The germline V gene encodes CDR1 DFQATT and CDR2 SNEGSKA (reference sequence). This CDR3 has 14 residues. V lost 3 bases and J 3 bases, leaving 13 bases between the germline ends. Here the CDR3 DNA reads TGCAGTGCTAGTATCCGGGACCGGACAGATACGCAGTATTTT. It yields the protein CSASIRDRTDTQYF.

The chain uses TRBV10-3 and TRBJ2-3; D ambiguous. CDR3 length: 11 residues. The germline gives CDR1 ENHRY, CDR2 SYGVKD. V was cut by 4 bases and J by 3 bases, with 2 bases left in between. This CDR3 reads CAISVTDTQYF. In DNA form, the CDR3 reads TGTGCCATCAGTGTGACAGATACGCAGTATTTT.

The J gene is TRBJ1-1, the V gene TRBV28, with 9 bases lining up with TRBD1. Germline CDR1 reads MDHEN; CDR2 reads SYDVKM. This CDR3 has 15 amino acids. V was pared by 3 bases and J by 1 base, with 3 bases of the junction left unmatched. CDR3 in amino acids: CASSLEQGANTEAFF. The CDR3 coding sequence is TGTGCCAGCAGTTTGGAACAGGGGGCGAACACTGAAGCTTTCTTT.

The chain carries TRBV28 and TRBJ1-3; no reliable D call. V was pared by 5 bases and J by 0 bases, with 11 bases between. The germline CDR1 and CDR2 sequences are MDHEN and SYDVKM. The CDR3 is made up of 15 amino acids. CDR3 nucleotide sequence: TGTGCCAGCAGTGCGCTCCTAAGCTCTGGAAACACCATATATTTT. Protein: CASSALLSSGNTIYF.

This chain joins TRBV5-4 and TRBJ2-7; D tentatively reads TRBD1 or TRBD2 (6 bases each). The CDR3 totals 14 residues. Germline-derived CDR1 and CDR2 are SGHNT and YYREEE (reference sequence). V lost 1 base and J lost 10, with 18 bases in between. The DNA of the CDR3 is TGTGCCAGCAGCTTGAGTTTTGACGGGGGCGGTCAGTACTTC. This codes for CASSLSFDGGGQYF.

The chain carries TRBV30 and TRBJ2-1; no firm D call. This CDR3 comprises 17 residues. The V end lost 0 bases, the J end lost 0 bases, and 15 bases lay between the germline ends. Germline CDR1 reads GTSNPN; CDR2 reads SVGIG (reference sequence). The CDR3 sequence: CAWSVRKTSVSYNEQFF. The CDR3 DNA is TGTGCCTGGAGTGTACGAAAGACCAGCGTCTCCTACAATGAGCAGTTCTTC.

The rearrangement uses TRBV10-2 and TRBJ2-1, with 16 bases fitting TRBD2. CDR1 and CDR2 from the germline V gene are WSHSY and SAAADI. The CDR3 has 19 amino acids. The V gene end was trimmed by 3 bases and the J gene end by 1 base; junction bases not matched to a gene: 6. The CDR3, as DNA: TGCGCCAGCAGTGATTCCGGGACTAGCGGGGGGGGTTCCTACAATGAGCAGTTCTTC. Its protein is CASSDSGTSGGGSYNEQFF.

This clone was detected only once. J is TRBJ2-1 and V is TRBV28; the match to TRBD2 covers 10 bases. The CDR3 totals 15 residues. The V segment lost 3 bases and the J segment 8 bases; nucleotides outside the gene matches: 7. Germline-derived CDR1 and CDR2 are MDHEN and SYDVKM. The CDR3 is CASSFPSSGSHEQFF. CDR3 bases: TGTGCCAGCAGTTTCCCCTCTAGCGGGAGTCATGAGCAGTTCTTC. Full variable domain (missing parts from reference TRBV28 and TRBJ2-1): DVKVTQSSRYLVKRTGEKVFLECVQDMDHENMFWYRQDPGLGLRLIYFSYDVKMKEKGDIPEGYSVSREKKERFSLILESASTNQTSMYLCASSFPSSGSHEQFFGPGTRLTVL.